This T cell receptor beta chain was captured by sequencing in a study of shared clonotypes between healthy human individuals. Findings of the study overall: Richness estimates generally favored naive over memory subsets. Relative to their counterparts shared across all four donors, non-shared clonotypes exhibited diminished generation probabilities.

Profiled with immunoSEQ multiplex PCR; TCRdb holds only in-frame clones, not every one. The repertoire holds fewer than 2.5 million clones, with 80% to 95% as singletons. Concerning this clone itself: Its antigen is as yet unknown.

Negatively enriched CD4+ T cells were divided by CD45RA into naive and memory. Germline V gene data show CDR1 as MNHEY and CDR2 as SMNVEV (reference sequence). The CDR3 length is 16 residues. V shed 5 bases, J shed 4 bases, and the junction held 11 bases outside the gene matches. The clonotype comes from a man between 18 and 29 years old in good health. Some clones in this sample may be carry-over from other donors' samples. Sample: naive CD4+ T cells from PBMCs. The subset was: CD45RA+ positively selected. The genes are TRBV27 and TRBJ1-5; 7 positions agree with TRBD1. The CDR3 loop is CASSLLPGTANQPQHF. The CDR3 DNA reads as TGTGCCAGCAGTCTACTACCCGGGACAGCAAATCAGCCCCAGCATTTT.